This T cell receptor (beta chain) originates from a study of OX40 agonist ivuxolimab in advanced cancers. About the research overall: Ivuxolimab, an antibody acting as an agonist of OX40 (CD134), was used to treat patients. General study findings and limits: Expanded clones belonging to CD8+ T cells outnumbered, on average, those of CD4+.

Sequenced by immunoSEQ multiplex PCR; TCRdb stores in-frame clones only, minus some. This sample has some 60,000 clones, with less than 90% found just once. About this clone: The antigen remains unidentified.

The V gene's germline CDR1 is LGHNA and CDR2 YSLEER. The CDR3 consists of 12 residues. V was shortened by 0 bases and J by 5 bases, with 4 bases between the two germline ends. Patients who had autoimmune disease history or got systemic immunosuppression were left out. The genes are TRBV4-3 and TRBJ2-5; D is undetermined. The clonotype originates from an adult with an advanced solid tumor such as melanoma, head and neck, liver or kidney cancer. The input for sequencing was CD4+ or CD8+ T cells sorted from blood, taken in a trial of the OX40 agonist ivuxolimab. The CDR3 region has the DNA TGCGCCAGCAGCCAAGATAGGGAGACCCAGTACTTC. Its translation is CASSQDRETQYF.